This T cell receptor (beta chain) stems from a study of blood T cell repertoires in COVID-19. For the study at large: Acute-phase and convalescent COVID-19 samples originated in the United States, Italy and Spain.

The authors' processing: Reference gene primer amplification gave estimated nucleated cell counts. The table came from immunoSEQ multiplex PCR; TCRdb's copy has only in-frame clones and leaves some out. The DNA gave D and trimming, while V, J and clone size come from that table. The sample has about 200,000 clones; about 85% are singletons. It was during active infection that Seattle patients were enrolled and then longitudinally followed. V lost 5 bases, J lost 2 bases, and 6 bases lay in between. Germline values: CDR1 SEHNR, CDR2 FQNEAQ (reference sequence). There are 12 residues in the CDR3. The source material was peripheral blood. This receptor was identified in a man in his fifties or sixties with COVID-19, enrolled during active disease. V and J are TRBV7-9 and TRBJ1-2; D gene ambiguous. CDR3: CASSGLNYGYTF. The DNA for the CDR3 is TGTGCCAGCAGCGGCCTCAACTATGGCTACACCTTC.